This T cell receptor (beta chain) derives from a study of blood T cell repertoires in COVID-19 (dated by TCRdb to about 2020). With regard to the full study: The collaborator samples originated in the United States, Italy and Spain and spanned the acute and convalescent phases of COVID-19. The material from the prospective study consisted of cDNA or gDNA derived from T cells, B-cell-depleted T cells, or PBMCs. Subjects who had been exposed to COVID-19, were actively infected with it, or had recovered from it provided the deeply sampled blood TCRbeta repertoires that made up the dataset. The repertoires were released in a freely available public database intended as a resource for research on the immune response to SARS-CoV-2. The samples were drawn from two sources: the first 160 participants of the ongoing ImmuneRACE study, and fewer than 1,500 subjects contributed by 6 global collaborators. Nearly every sample came with metadata listing a de-identified subject ID, COVID-19 status, age in years and sex. Where available, HLA class I and class II types were obtained from metadata supplied by the sample provider rather than from assay-based typing.

On this clone itself: The antigen it binds to is not known. No base quality values were provided; no much bigger clone lies one nucleotide off.

Collaborating institutions collected whole blood in K2EDTA tubes following their own protocols. Collaborator samples were shipped for TCRbeta analysis as frozen whole blood, isolated PBMCs, or DNA extracted from either sample type. Clipping removes 3 bases from V and 6 bases from J, with 0 as the unmatched junction base count. Looking up the germline V gene yields CDR1 KGHSH and CDR2 LQKENI. The cysteine opens and the phenylalanine closes a CDR3 of 13 amino acids. The kept DNA is CDR3 alone, 39 bases in frame from the first base. TCRbeta CDR3 regions were amplified from genomic DNA by means of the immunoSEQ Assay, a bias-controlled multiplex PCR. The published analysis was carried out like this. The number of nucleated cells in each sample was estimated by amplification of reference gene primers within the assay. To quantify the absolute abundance of each unique TCRbeta CDR3 rearrangement, sequence reads were collapsed and filtered. For each sample, productive Simpson clonality was calculated by taking the square root of Simpson's diversity index across productive rearrangements. As stored in TCRdb, this immuneACCESS dataset retains in-frame rearrangements with V and J assigned. A fraction of the clones does not appear; measured against another copy, unresolved V genes explain less than half of the discrepancy, and the remainder lacks a known reason. The D gene and trimming were derived from the DNA, and the V and J assignments and clone size from that table. This sample gives 200,000 to 300,000 clones in total; 87% of them show up just once. In total, the top ten clones hold less than 3% of the sample.

Findings and caveats that apply to the study as a whole: The quantity of clinical and demographic metadata differed by source and by participant and was supplied without curation.

The sequence derives from a woman aged 45-65 years with acute or convalescent COVID-19. The chain uses TRBV18 and TRBJ2-2; 8 bases in between match TRBD1. The sequencing input was peripheral blood. The CDR3: CASSPDRAGELFF. The DNA sequence is TGTGCCAGCTCACCGGACAGGGCCGGGGAGCTGTTTTTT.